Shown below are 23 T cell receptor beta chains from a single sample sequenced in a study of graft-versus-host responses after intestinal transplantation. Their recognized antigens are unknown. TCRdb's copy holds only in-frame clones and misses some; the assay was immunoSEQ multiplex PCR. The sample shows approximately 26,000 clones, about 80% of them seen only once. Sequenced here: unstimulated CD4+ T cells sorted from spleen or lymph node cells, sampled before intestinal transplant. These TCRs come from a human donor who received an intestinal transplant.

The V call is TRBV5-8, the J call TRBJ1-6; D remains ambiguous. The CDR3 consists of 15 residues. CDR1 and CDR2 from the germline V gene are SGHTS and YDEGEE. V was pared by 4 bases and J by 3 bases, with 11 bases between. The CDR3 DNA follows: TGTGCCAGCAGCCAAGAATCCCTCTATAATTCACCCCTCCACTTT. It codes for CASSQESLYNSPLHF.

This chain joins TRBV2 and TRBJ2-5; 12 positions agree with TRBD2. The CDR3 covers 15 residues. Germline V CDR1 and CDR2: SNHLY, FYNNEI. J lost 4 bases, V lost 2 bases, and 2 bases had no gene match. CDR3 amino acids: CASSESSGGAETQYF. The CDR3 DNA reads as TGTGCCAGCAGTGAATCTAGCGGGGGGGCAGAGACCCAGTACTTC.

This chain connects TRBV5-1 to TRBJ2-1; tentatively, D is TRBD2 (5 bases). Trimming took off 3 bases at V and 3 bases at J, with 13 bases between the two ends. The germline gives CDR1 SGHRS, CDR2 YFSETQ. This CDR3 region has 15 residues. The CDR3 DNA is TGCGCCAGCAGCTATCAATCGGGATTCTACAATGAGCAGTTCTTC. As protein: CASSYQSGFYNEQFF.

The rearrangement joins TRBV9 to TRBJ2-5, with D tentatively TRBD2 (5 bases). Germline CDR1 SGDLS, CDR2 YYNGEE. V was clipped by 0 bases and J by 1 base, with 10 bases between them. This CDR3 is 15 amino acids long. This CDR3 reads CASSVGGGTQETQYF. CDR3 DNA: TGTGCCAGCAGCGTAGGTGGAGGAACCCAAGAGACCCAGTACTTC.

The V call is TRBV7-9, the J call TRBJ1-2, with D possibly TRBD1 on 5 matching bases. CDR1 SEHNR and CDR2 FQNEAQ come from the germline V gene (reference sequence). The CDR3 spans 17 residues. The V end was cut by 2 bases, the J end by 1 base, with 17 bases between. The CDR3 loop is CASSLYQGGPSNYGYTF. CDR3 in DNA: TGTGCCAGCAGCTTATACCAGGGAGGGCCCAGTAACTATGGCTACACCTTC.

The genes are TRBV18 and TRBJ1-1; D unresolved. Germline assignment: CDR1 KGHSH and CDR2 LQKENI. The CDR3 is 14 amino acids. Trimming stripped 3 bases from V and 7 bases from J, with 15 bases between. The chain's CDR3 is CASSPTYIGSEAFF. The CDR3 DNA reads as TGTGCCAGCTCACCTACCTACATCGGGAGTGAAGCTTTCTTT.

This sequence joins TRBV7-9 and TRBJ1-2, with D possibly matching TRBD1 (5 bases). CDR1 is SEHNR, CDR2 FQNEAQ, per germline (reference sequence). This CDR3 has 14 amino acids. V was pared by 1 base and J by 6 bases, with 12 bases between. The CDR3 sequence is CASSLVGGYDGYTF. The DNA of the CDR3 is TGTGCCAGCAGCTTAGTCGGGGGTTATGATGGCTACACCTTC. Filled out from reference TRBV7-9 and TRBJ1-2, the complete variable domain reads DTGVSQNPRHKITKRGQNVTFRCDPISEHNRLYWYRQTLGQGPEFLTYFQNEAQLEKSRLLSDRFSAERPKGSFSTLEIQRTEQGDSAMYLCASSLVGGYDGYTFGSGTRLTVV.

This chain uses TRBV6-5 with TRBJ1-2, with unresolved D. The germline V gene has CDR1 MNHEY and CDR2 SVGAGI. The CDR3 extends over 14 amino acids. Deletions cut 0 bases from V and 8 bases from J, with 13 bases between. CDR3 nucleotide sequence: TGTGCCAGCAGTTACTCGATCGGGTTCGAAGGCTACACCTTC. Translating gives CASSYSIGFEGYTF.

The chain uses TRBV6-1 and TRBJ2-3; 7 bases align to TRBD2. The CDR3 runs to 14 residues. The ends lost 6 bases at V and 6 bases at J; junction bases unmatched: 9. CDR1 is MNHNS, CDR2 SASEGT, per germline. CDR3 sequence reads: CASRSRGGGDTQYF. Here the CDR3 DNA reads TGTGCCAGCAGAAGCCGCGGGGGAGGTGATACGCAGTATTTT.

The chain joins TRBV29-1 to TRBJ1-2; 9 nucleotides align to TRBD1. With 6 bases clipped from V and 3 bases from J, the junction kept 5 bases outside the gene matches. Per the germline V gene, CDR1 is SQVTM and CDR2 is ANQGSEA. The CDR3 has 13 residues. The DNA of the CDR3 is TGCAGCGTCACAGGGGGCAGAGACTATGGCTACACCTTC. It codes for CSVTGGRDYGYTF.

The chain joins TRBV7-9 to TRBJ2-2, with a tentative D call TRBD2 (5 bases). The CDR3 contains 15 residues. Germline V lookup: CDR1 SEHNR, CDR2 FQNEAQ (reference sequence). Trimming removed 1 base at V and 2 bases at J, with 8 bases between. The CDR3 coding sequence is TGTGCCAGCAGCTTAGTGGAGGTCAACACCGGGGAGCTGTTTTTT. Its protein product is CASSLVEVNTGELFF. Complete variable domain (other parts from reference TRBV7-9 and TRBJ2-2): DTGVSQNPRHKITKRGQNVTFRCDPISEHNRLYWYRQTLGQGPEFLTYFQNEAQLEKSRLLSDRFSAERPKGSFSTLEIQRTEQGDSAMYLCASSLVEVNTGELFFGEGSRLTVL.

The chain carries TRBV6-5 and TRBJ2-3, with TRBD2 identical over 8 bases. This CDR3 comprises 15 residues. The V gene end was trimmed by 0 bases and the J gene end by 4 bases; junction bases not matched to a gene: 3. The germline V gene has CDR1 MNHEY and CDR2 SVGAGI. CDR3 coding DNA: TGTGCCAGCAGTTACTCGAGCGGGAGTCCAGATACGCAGTATTTT. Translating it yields CASSYSSGSPDTQYF.

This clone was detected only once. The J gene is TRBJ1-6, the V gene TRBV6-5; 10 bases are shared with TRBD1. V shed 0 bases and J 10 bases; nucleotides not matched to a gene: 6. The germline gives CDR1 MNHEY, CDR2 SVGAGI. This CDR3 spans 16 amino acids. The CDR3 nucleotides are TGTGCCAGCAGTTACTCGAAGGGACAGGGGTTATCACCCCTCCACTTT. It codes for CASSYSKGQGLSPLHF.

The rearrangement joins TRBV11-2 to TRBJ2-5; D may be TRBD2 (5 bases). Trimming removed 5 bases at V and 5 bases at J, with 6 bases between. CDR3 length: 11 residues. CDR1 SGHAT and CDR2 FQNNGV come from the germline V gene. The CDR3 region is CASSTGETQYF. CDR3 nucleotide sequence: TGTGCCAGCAGCACGGGGGAGACCCAGTACTTC.

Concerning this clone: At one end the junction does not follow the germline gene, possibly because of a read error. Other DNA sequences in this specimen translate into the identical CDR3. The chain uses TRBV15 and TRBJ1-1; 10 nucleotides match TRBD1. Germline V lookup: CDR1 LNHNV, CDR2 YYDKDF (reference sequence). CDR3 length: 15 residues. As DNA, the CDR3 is TGTGCCACCACTACGTCGGGGACAGGGGTCACTGAAGCCTTCTTT. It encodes CATTTSGTGVTEAFF.

This chain's CDR3 is CASSINRGTDEQYF. DNA for the CDR3: TGTGCCAGCAGTATCAACAGGGGAACCGACGAGCAGTACTTC. The chain is built from TRBV6-6 and TRBJ2-7, with TRBD1 matching 7 bases. The CDR3 runs 14 residues. V gave up 5 bases and J gave up 5 bases; unmatched junction bases: 9. Germline V lookup: CDR1 MNHNY, CDR2 SVGAGI (reference sequence).

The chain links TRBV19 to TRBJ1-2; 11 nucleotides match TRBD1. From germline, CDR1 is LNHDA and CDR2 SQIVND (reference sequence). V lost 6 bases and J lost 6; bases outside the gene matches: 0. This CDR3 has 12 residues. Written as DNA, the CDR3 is TGTGCCAGTAGGGACAGGGGGCATGGCTACACCTTC. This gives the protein CASRDRGHGYTF.

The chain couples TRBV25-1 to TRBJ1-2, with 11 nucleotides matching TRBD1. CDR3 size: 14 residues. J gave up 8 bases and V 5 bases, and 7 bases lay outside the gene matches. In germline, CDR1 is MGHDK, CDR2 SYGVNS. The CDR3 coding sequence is TGTGCCAGCAGTTTCGGACAGGGGGCGGAAGGCTACACCTTC. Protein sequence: CASSFGQGAEGYTF.

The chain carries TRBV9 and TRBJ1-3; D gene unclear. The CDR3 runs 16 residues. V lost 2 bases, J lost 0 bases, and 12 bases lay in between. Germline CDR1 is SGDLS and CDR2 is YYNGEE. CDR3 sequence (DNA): TGTGCCAGCAGCGTTTTGGCTGAGACCTCTGGAAACACCATATATTTT. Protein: CASSVLAETSGNTIYF.

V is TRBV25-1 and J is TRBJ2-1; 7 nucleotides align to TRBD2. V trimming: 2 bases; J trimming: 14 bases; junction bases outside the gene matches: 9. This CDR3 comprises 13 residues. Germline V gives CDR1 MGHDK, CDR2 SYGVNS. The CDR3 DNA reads TGTGCCAGCAGTGAAAGAATGAGGACTAGAAAGTTCTTC. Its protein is CASSERMRTRKFF.

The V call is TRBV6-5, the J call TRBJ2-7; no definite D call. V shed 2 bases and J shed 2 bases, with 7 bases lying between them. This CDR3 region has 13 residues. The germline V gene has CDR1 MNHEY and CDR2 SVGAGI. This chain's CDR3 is CASSYPRTYEQYF. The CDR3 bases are TGTGCCAGCAGTTACCCCAGGACCTACGAGCAGTACTTC.

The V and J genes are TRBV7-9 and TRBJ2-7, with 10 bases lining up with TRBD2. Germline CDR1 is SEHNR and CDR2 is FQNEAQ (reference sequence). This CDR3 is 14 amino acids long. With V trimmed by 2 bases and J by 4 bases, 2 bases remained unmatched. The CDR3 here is CASSLSGGGYEQYF. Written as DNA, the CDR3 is TGTGCCAGCAGCTTAAGCGGGGGGGGGTACGAGCAGTACTTC.

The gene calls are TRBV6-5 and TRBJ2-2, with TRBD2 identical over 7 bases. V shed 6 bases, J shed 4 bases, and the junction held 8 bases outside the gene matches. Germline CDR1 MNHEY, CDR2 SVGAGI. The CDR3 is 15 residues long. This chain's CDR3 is CASRGGGPLTGELFF. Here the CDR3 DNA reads TGTGCCAGCAGGGGGGGAGGGCCGCTCACCGGGGAGCTGTTTTTT.